Described below is a single T cell receptor (beta chain) sequence and its context. This clonotype was recorded many times. It lacks a known antigen. One base away there is no much larger clone; base qualities are not given. The library came from PCR. Sequencing used an Illumina HiSeq 4000. Bulk TCR libraries were generated as previously described, with the TCR primers listed in Table S5 used. The Qiagen AllPrep DNA/RNA kit was used to purify total RNA. Before analysis, reads from multiple sequencing runs of the same library were pooled. Under the source paper's analysis protocol: Reads were retained only if their TCR constant sequence matched exactly, and those retained reads were trimmed to 150 nt and grouped according to their 12-nt molecular barcodes. Reads in each barcode group were sub-clustered using a 15% Levenshtein threshold, and a quality-weighted consensus sequence was built for each RNA molecule. Non-functional sequences were filtered out, along with any lower-count sequence sitting one edit away from another sequence. Based on a fit of two negative binomial distributions, barcode sub-clusters having less than 20% of the maximum read count were discarded. TCRdb ran its own pipeline on the public reads, namely fastp trimming at Q25 and MiXCR clone calling, and kept in-frame beta chains. Entries are consolidated by CDR3 protein sequence, retaining the most common genes and DNA. The V and J calls were determined by TCRdb, not by the authors. This sample gives fewer than 25,000 distinct CDR3 sequences in total; 15% to 20% of them show up just once. The ten biggest clones cover 0.95% to 1% of the sample.

The data originate from a study of molecular identifiers for immune sequencing clone quantification listed by TCRdb under 2018. A note on the overall study: In a replicate experiment, RNA from around 20,000 or 100,000 naive CD8 T cells was split into five aliquots, four of which were sequenced. CD8 T cells were used in a methods study to benchmark molecular-identifier clustering-based TCR repertoire sequencing (MIDCIRS) and TCR RNA copy counting.

Naive CD8 T cell libraries were made from 20,000 to 1,000,000 sorted cells using 10%, 30% or 50% of purified RNA. Naive CD8 T cells, defined as CD8+CD4-CCR7+CD45RA+, were FACS-sorted into RLT Plus buffer on a BD FACSAria II. Roughly 10 TCR copies' worth of Jurkat RNA were spiked into about 20,000-1,000,000 naive CD8 T cell samples to test detection sensitivity. Enrichment of CD8 T cells was done with RosetteSep CD8+ T Cell Enrichment Cocktail plus Ficoll-Paque, and ACK red cell lysis came afterward. Study-wide findings and limitations: The naive libraries included spiked-in Jurkat TCR RNA (around nine copies' worth), and this Jurkat TCR RNA is not part of the donor repertoire. In CMV-specific effector cells, clones with more than 20 RNA copies accounted for over 97% of molecules, whereas in naive cells such clones accounted for under 1%. Highly expanded clone sizes could be underestimated because identical TCR molecules may share a barcode. Spiked-in Jurkat TCR RNA equivalent to a single cell was reported to be detectable even among one million naive CD8 T cells. When barcode sub-clustering was omitted, TCR diversity was inflated by chimeric consensus sequences, with chimeras reaching as high as 47%. Modeling estimated 2.5 to 3 recovered TCR RNA copies per cell, compared with about ten by digital PCR, which implies about 30% capture efficiency.

Via the germline V gene (reference sequence), CDR1 is DFQATT and CDR2 SNEGSKA. From cysteine to phenylalanine, the CDR3 is 14 amino acids long. Kept here is only the CDR3 DNA, which spans 42 bases and is read in frame from base 1. V is pruned by 6 bases and J by 3 bases, leaving 7 bases of the junction without a gene match. The TCR was taken from a human donor in good health. Some libraries in this study had Jurkat cell RNA spiked in. This sequence uses TRBV20-1 and TRBJ2-7; 11 junctional bases match TRBD1. The sequencing input was naive CD8+ T cells from blood, with Jurkat cell RNA spiked in. The sample's cell subset or site, from its label and the paper: FACS-sorted CD8+CD4-CCR7+CD45RA+ naive T cells. The sequenced DNA is TGCAGTGCGCACCCGGGACAGGGGGTCTACGAGCAGTACTTC. The encoded protein is CSAHPGQGVYEQYF.